A selection of T cell receptor beta chains follows, all from one sample in a study of molecular identifiers for immune sequencing clone quantification. Via MiXCR, TCRdb re-called the PCR reads, giving one row per CDR3 protein. The sample has fewer than 100,000 distinct CDR3 sequences, 21% seen once. Sequencing was performed on naive CD8+ T cells from blood, with Jurkat cell RNA spiked in. These receptors all come from a human donor in good health. Some libraries in this study had Jurkat cell RNA spiked in. Each CDR3 is given with its conserved first and last residue. D genes are given only for firm matches. Only some rows state a clone size, as once, few, many or a class for expanded clones.

TRBV27,TRBJ2-1,TRBD1,many,CASSVRAGGRYNEQFF,TGTGCCAGCAGTGTTAGGGCAGGGGGCCGCTACAATGAGCAGTTCTTC
TRBV19,TRBJ2-7,-,many,CASSTGRNSYEQYF,TGTGCCAGTAGTACGGGGCGTAACTCCTACGAGCAGTACTTC
TRBV5-1,TRBJ2-5,-,-,CASSLAAEETQYF,TGCGCCAGCAGCCTCGCGGCAGAAGAGACCCAGTACTTC
TRBV28,TRBJ2-3,-,many,CASSVGTGSDTDTQYF,TGTGCCAGCAGTGTAGGTACCGGGTCCGACACAGATACGCAGTATTTT
TRBV10-2,TRBJ2-7,-,-,CASSTGTGGPSYEQYF,TGCGCCAGCAGTACCGGGACTGGCGGGCCTTCCTACGAGCAGTACTTC
TRBV3-1,TRBJ2-3,-,many,CASSQYRDSSLTDTQYF,TGTGCCAGCAGCCAATACAGGGATTCTTCTCTCACAGATACGCAGTATTTT
TRBV6-2/TRBV6-3,TRBJ2-4,-,many,CASSSSGLLAKNIQYF,TGTGCCAGCAGTTCATCAGGGCTACTAGCCAAAAACATTCAGTACTTC
TRBV4-1,TRBJ1-5,-,many,CASSQDPQGGQPQHF,TGCGCCAGCAGCCAAGATCCGCAGGGAGGACAGCCCCAGCATTTT
TRBV28,TRBJ2-7,-,many,CASQTGPPYEQYF,TGTGCCAGCCAAACGGGACCGCCCTACGAGCAGTACTTC
TRBV4-3,TRBJ1-2,TRBD1,few,CASSQDTDRTGLYGYTF,TGCGCCAGCAGCCAAGATACGGACAGGACAGGGCTCTATGGCTACACCTTC
TRBV27,TRBJ2-5,-,-,CASSLRTVLGQETQYF,TGTGCCAGCAGTCTCCGCACGGTTTTGGGCCAAGAGACCCAGTACTTC
TRBV29-1,TRBJ2-4,-,-,CSAWGSNGNIQYF,TGCAGCGCATGGGGCTCGAATGGGAACATTCAGTACTTC
TRBV30,TRBJ1-1,-,many,CAWTLEGSYTEAFF,TGTGCCTGGACCTTAGAGGGGTCGTACACTGAAGCTTTCTTT
TRBV20-1,TRBJ2-2,-,few,CSAKAVTNTGELFF,TGCAGTGCTAAGGCGGTTACGAACACCGGGGAGCTGTTTTTT
TRBV20-1,TRBJ1-1,-,many,CSARGLEQDNTEAFF,TGCAGTGCTAGAGGACTCGAACAGGACAACACTGAAGCTTTCTTT
TRBV18,TRBJ1-4,-,-,CASSPDNREINEKLFF,TGTGCCAGCTCACCCGATAACAGGGAAATTAATGAAAAACTGTTTTTT
TRBV5-6,TRBJ2-7,TRBD1,many,CASSPTGGRSEQYF,TGTGCCAGCAGCCCCACAGGGGGCCGGAGCGAGCAGTACTTC
TRBV3-2,TRBJ1-5,-,-,CASSQETGQHQPQHF,TGTGCCAGCAGCCAGGAGACGGGACAGCATCAGCCCCAGCATTTT
TRBV7-9,TRBJ1-4,-,-,CASSFPGVNEKLFF,TGTGCCAGCAGCTTCCCGGGGGTTAATGAAAAACTGTTTTTT
TRBV30,TRBJ2-1,-,-,CAWSVPSYNEQFF,TGTGCCTGGAGTGTACCGAGCTACAATGAGCAGTTCTTC
TRBV5-5,TRBJ2-7,TRBD1,many,CASSMMAGQVSYEQYF,TGTGCCAGCAGCATGATGGCGGGACAGGTGTCTTACGAGCAGTACTTC
TRBV18,TRBJ2-1,TRBD2,few,CASSPPGLAGNEQFF,TGTGCCAGCTCACCACCGGGACTAGCGGGCAATGAGCAGTTCTTC
TRBV11-2,TRBJ1-5,-,few,CASSLNGLGNQPQHF,TGTGCCAGCAGCTTGAACGGACTGGGAAATCAGCCCCAGCATTTT
TRBV12-5,TRBJ2-3,-,many,CASGLDRSSTDTQYF,TGTGCTAGTGGTTTGGACAGGTCTAGCACAGATACGCAGTATTTT
TRBV20-1,TRBJ2-7,TRBD1,many,CSARDRGRTYEQYF,TGCAGTGCTCGAGACAGGGGGCGCACCTACGAGCAGTACTTC
TRBV7-9,TRBJ2-7,TRBD1,many,CASSGEGQVLDF,TGTGCCAGCAGCGGAGAGGGACAGGTTCTGGACTTC
TRBV7-9,TRBJ1-1,-,many,CASSEGSGQNTEAFF,TGTGCCAGCAGCGAAGGGTCGGGACAAAACACTGAAGCTTTCTTT
TRBV12-3/TRBV12-4,TRBJ2-2,-,-,CASSPRPSSTGELFF,TGTGCCAGCAGCCCCCGGCCCTCAAGCACCGGGGAGCTGTTTTTT
TRBV19,TRBJ2-5,-,many,CASSKEQETQYF,TGTGCCAGTAGTAAGGAGCAAGAGACCCAGTACTTC
TRBV12-3/TRBV12-4,TRBJ2-7,TRBD2,-,CASTRTSGYEQYF,TGTGCCAGCACCCGGACTAGCGGCTACGAGCAGTACTTC
TRBV12-3/TRBV12-4,TRBJ2-2,-,many,CASSTSPGELFF,TGTGCCAGCAGTACCAGTCCCGGGGAGCTGTTTTTT
TRBV29-1,TRBJ1-1,TRBD1,-,CSVVGQGDTEAFF,TGCAGCGTTGTCGGACAGGGGGACACTGAAGCTTTCTTT
TRBV2,TRBJ1-2,TRBD1,many,CAILGQGDYGYTF,TGTGCCATCCTCGGACAGGGGGACTATGGCTACACCTTC
TRBV6-2/TRBV6-3,TRBJ1-2,-,many,CASSSYLDGRAYGYTF,TGTGCCAGCAGTTCTTACCTGGACGGGAGGGCCTATGGCTACACCTTC
TRBV5-4,TRBJ2-3,-,many,CASSFSGTTDTQYF,TGTGCCAGCAGCTTTTCCGGGACTACAGATACGCAGTATTTT
TRBV7-9,TRBJ2-7,-,many,CASSLDYLREQYF,TGTGCCAGCAGCTTGGACTACCTAAGAGAGCAGTACTTC
TRBV11-2,TRBJ2-6,-,-,CAGSSSNRVAGANVLTF,TGTGCCGGCAGCTCCAGTAACAGGGTGGCCGGGGCCAACGTCCTGACTTTC
TRBV30,TRBJ1-1,-,many,CAWSPLTEAFF,TGTGCCTGGAGTCCCCTCACTGAAGCTTTCTTT
TRBV27,TRBJ1-1,-,-,CASSFIGNTEAFF,TGTGCCAGCAGTTTTATAGGGAACACTGAAGCTTTCTTT
TRBV27,TRBJ1-1,TRBD1,few,CASSYGQDTEAFF,TGTGCCAGCAGTTATGGACAGGACACTGAAGCTTTCTTT